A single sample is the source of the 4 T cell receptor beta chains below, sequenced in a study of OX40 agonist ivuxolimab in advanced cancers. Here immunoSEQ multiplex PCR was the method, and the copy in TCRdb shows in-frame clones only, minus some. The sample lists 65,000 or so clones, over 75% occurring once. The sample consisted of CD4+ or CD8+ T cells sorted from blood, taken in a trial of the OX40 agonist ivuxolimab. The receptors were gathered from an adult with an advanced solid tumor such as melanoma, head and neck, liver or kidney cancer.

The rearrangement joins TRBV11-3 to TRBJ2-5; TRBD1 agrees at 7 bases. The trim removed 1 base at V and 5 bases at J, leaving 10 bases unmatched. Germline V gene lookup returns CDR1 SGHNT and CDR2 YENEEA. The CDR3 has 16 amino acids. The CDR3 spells CASSLGIDRVGETQYF. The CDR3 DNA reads TGTGCCAGCAGCTTAGGAATTGACAGGGTCGGTGAGACCCAGTACTTC. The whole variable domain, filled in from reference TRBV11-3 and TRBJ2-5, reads EAGVVQSPRYKIIEKKQPVAFWCNPISGHNTLYWYLQNLGQGPELLIRYENEEAVDDSQLPKDRFSAERLKGVDSTLKIQPAELGDSAVYLCASSLGIDRVGETQYFGPGTRLLVL.

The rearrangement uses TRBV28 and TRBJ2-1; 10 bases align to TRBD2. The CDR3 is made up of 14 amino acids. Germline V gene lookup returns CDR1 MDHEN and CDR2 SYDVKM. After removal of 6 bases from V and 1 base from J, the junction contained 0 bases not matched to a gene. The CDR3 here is CASRAGGSYNEQFF. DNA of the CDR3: TGTGCCAGCAGAGCGGGAGGGTCCTACAATGAGCAGTTCTTC.

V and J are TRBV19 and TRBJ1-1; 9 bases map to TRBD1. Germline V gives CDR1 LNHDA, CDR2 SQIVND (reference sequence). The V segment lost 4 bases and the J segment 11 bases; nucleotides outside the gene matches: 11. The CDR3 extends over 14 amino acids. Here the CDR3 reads CASSTTGGVNSAFF. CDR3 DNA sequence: TGTGCCAGTAGTACCACAGGGGGCGTTAATAGCGCTTTCTTT.

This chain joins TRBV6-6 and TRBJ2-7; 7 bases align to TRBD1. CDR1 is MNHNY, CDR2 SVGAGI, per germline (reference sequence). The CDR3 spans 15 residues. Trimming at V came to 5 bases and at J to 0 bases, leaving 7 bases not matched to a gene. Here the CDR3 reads CASSPTGVSSYEQYF. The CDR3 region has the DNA TGTGCCAGCAGTCCCACAGGGGTCAGCTCCTACGAGCAGTACTTC.